This T cell receptor (beta chain) was profiled in a study of control samples from healthy donors and cancer patients (TCRdb year 2020). Based on the germline V gene, the CDR1 and CDR2 sequences are MGHDK and SYGVNS. The CDR3, cysteine through phenylalanine, is 16 amino acids long. This entry keeps only the CDR3 DNA: 48 bases, framed from base 1. The trim is 2 bases for V and 1 base for J, with a gap of 13 bases between the germline ends. Notes on this clone: Its antigen is unknown. No clone much larger than this one lies a single base away; base qualities are absent.

The library was prepared using the immunoSEQ multiplex PCR assay. The table comes from immuneACCESS by way of TCRdb, which keeps in-frame sequences with V and J called. Part of the clones is missing from these tables; in studies checked, under half for an unresolved V gene and the rest for unknown reasons. This sample has under 200,000 clones in its table, and approximately 94% of those were observed once. Clones ranked in the top ten supply 7.5% to 8.5% of the sample. The V and J segments used are TRBV25-1 and TRBJ2-3; the D gene cannot be named for sure. Source material: blood. The source of this sequence is a woman aged 40 to 50 in good health. CDR3 protein: CASSERKGIRTDTQYF. The DNA sequence follows: TGTGCCAGCAGTGAAAGGAAAGGGATTCGCACAGATACGCAGTATTTT.